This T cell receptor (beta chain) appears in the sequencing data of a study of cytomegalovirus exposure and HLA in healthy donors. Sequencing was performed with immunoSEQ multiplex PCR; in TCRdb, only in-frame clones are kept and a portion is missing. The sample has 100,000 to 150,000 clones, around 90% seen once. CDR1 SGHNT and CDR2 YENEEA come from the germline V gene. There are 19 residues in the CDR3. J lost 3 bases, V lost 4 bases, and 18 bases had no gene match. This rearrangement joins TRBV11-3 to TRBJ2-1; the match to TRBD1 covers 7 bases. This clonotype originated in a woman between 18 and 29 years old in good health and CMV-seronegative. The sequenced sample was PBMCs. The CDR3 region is CASSSSRDSKISDYNEQFF. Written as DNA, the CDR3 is TGTGCCAGCAGCTCGAGCCGGGACAGCAAGATCTCGGACTACAATGAGCAGTTCTTC.